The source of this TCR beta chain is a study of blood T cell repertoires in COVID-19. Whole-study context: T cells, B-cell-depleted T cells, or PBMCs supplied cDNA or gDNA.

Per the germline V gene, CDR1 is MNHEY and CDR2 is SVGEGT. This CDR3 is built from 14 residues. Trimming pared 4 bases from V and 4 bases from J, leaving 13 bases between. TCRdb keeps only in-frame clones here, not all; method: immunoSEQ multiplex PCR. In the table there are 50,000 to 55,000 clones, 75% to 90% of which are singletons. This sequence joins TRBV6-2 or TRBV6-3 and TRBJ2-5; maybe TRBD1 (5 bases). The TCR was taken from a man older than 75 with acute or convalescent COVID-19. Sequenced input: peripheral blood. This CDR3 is CASSWGGQGETQYF. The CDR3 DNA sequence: TGTGCCAGCAGTTGGGGTGGGCAGGGAGAGACCCAGTACTTC.